Below are 20 T cell receptor beta chains sequenced from a single sample in a study of cytomegalovirus exposure and HLA in healthy donors. Sequenced by immunoSEQ multiplex PCR; TCRdb stores in-frame clones only, minus some. The sample carries over 150,000 clones, roughly 90% recorded once. Sequencing used PBMCs. The source of these receptors is a woman younger than 45 in good health and CMV-seronegative.

The V and J genes are TRBV10-3 and TRBJ1-2; D might be TRBD1 (5 bases). Germline values: CDR1 ENHRY, CDR2 SYGVKD. The CDR3 is 12 residues long. Trimming took 5 bases from V and 2 from J, leaving 6 bases between them. The CDR3 spells CAISTGNYGYTF. The DNA of the CDR3 is TGTGCCATCAGTACAGGAAACTATGGCTACACCTTC.

The chain is built from TRBV5-6 and TRBJ2-7, with D unclear. The V gene lost 4 bases and the J gene lost 2 bases, with 13 bases spanning the gap. Germline V gives CDR1 SGHDT, CDR2 YYEEEE. The CDR3 length is 14 residues. CDR3 in amino acids: CASSLLPKPYEQYF. The CDR3 DNA reads TGTGCCAGCAGCCTACTCCCCAAGCCCTACGAGCAGTACTTC.

V usage is TRBV28 and J usage is TRBJ2-7; 7 bases are shared with TRBD1. CDR1 and CDR2 (germline): MDHEN, SYDVKM. The CDR3 has 13 residues. Germline trimming cut 6 bases from V and 4 bases from J; bases unmatched to any gene: 6. The CDR3 nucleotides read TGTGCCAGCAGATCGACAGGGAAGTACGAGCAGTACTTC. As protein: CASRSTGKYEQYF.

The chain couples TRBV27 to TRBJ1-1; 7 nucleotides agree with TRBD1. V was clipped by 7 bases and J by 0 bases; unmatched bases: 8. The length of the CDR3 is 15 residues. Looked up from germline, CDR1 is MNHEY and CDR2 is SMNVEV (reference sequence). Here the CDR3 reads CASNGGRGMNTEAFF. As DNA, the CDR3 is TGTGCCAGCAATGGAGGCAGGGGGATGAACACTGAAGCTTTCTTT.

A single count supports this clone. The chain recombines TRBV4-2 with TRBJ2-2; 13 bases line up with TRBD2. The CDR3 sequence is 18 residues long. V dropped 2 bases and J dropped 3; count of bases not matched to a gene: 6. Germline V lookup: CDR1 LGHNA, CDR2 YNFKEQ. CDR3 protein: CASSQYVTSGGDTGELFF. CDR3 bases: TGTGCCAGCAGCCAATATGTAACTAGCGGGGGGGACACCGGGGAGCTGTTTTTT.

The genes are TRBV5-4 and TRBJ2-7; D possibly corresponds to TRBD2 (5 bases). CDR3 size: 15 residues. Germline V gene sequence: CDR1 SGHNT, CDR2 YYREEE (reference sequence). The V and J ends lost 0 bases and 3 bases respectively, with 13 bases between them. CDR3 nucleotide sequence: TGTGCCAGCAGCTTGGGTGTGGGAGAAGGCTACGAGCAGTACTTC. This codes for CASSLGVGEGYEQYF.

This chain uses TRBV15 with TRBJ1-1; possibly TRBD1 for D (5 bases). This CDR3 is built from 15 residues. Trimming took off 6 bases at V and 1 base at J, with 15 bases between the two ends. Germline CDR1 LNHNV, CDR2 YYDKDF (reference sequence). CDR3 sequence reads: CATRLGQTGNTEAFF. CDR3 in DNA: TGTGCCACCAGATTGGGGCAAACTGGGAACACTGAAGCTTTCTTT.

The chain couples TRBV5-1 to TRBJ1-2, with a weak D call TRBD1 (6 bases). This CDR3 contains 15 residues. Trimming took off 5 bases at V and 7 bases at J, with 21 bases between the two ends. Germline V gene sequence: CDR1 SGHRS, CDR2 YFSETQ. The CDR3 loop reads CASSRTALKDGGYTF. The CDR3 DNA reads as TGCGCCAGCAGTAGGACAGCCCTAAAGGATGGTGGCTACACCTTC.

V is TRBV15 and J is TRBJ1-2, with D possibly being TRBD1 (5 bases). Germline lookup yields CDR1 LNHNV and CDR2 YYDKDF (reference sequence). The V end was cut by 0 bases, the J end by 5 bases, with 16 bases between. The CDR3 length is 16 residues. CDR3 in amino acids: CATSRDSGAPTYGYTF. The CDR3 DNA is TGTGCCACCAGCAGAGATTCCGGGGCCCCTACATATGGCTACACCTTC.

The chain combines TRBV7-2 with TRBJ2-7, with TRBD2 matching 9 bases. The germline V gene encodes CDR1 SGHTA and CDR2 FQGNSA. The CDR3 extends over 15 amino acids. Unmatched junction bases numbered 8, after V lost 3 bases and J lost 5 bases. The CDR3 DNA is TGTGCCAGCAGCTTGCGGGGGGGCCTCGTCCACGAGCAGTACTTC. It codes for CASSLRGGLVHEQYF.

This sequence joins TRBV27 and TRBJ2-3, with 16 bases matching TRBD2. Germline CDR1 and CDR2: MNHEY and SMNVEV (reference sequence). V trimming: 5 bases; J trimming: 7 bases; junction bases outside the gene matches: 9. The CDR3 totals 17 residues. CDR3 protein: CASSPPGLAGGRNTQYF. The CDR3 DNA sequence: TGTGCCAGCAGTCCACCGGGACTAGCGGGGGGGCGAAATACGCAGTATTTT.

This clone occurred once. The V gene is TRBV19, the J gene TRBJ2-3, with D perhaps TRBD1 or TRBD2 (5 bases each). Germline CDR1 LNHDA, CDR2 SQIVND (reference sequence). CDR3 size: 19 residues. Deletions cut 2 bases from V and 5 bases from J, with 26 bases between. CDR3 loop: CASSIIPGMVMGVRDTQYF. In DNA form, the CDR3 reads TGTGCCAGTAGTATAATCCCCGGGATGGTGATGGGGGTGCGAGATACGCAGTATTTT.

The V gene is TRBV10-3, the J gene TRBJ2-7; D uncertain. V lost 10 bases and J 0 bases, leaving 19 bases between the germline ends. CDR3 length equals 15 residues. CDR1 and CDR2 from the germline V gene are ENHRY and SYGVKD. Here the CDR3 reads CATRRTRTDSYEQYF. CDR3 nucleotides: TGTGCCACCCGACGGACGAGGACGGACTCCTACGAGCAGTACTTC.

The V gene is TRBV5-6, the J gene TRBJ1-4; D might be TRBD1 (6 bases). Germline CDR1 SGHDT, CDR2 YYEEEE. The CDR3 runs to 15 residues. The V end lost 3 bases, the J end lost 5 bases, and 14 bases lay between the germline ends. The CDR3 reads CASSSPRDNNEKLFF. CDR3 in DNA: TGTGCCAGCAGCTCCCCTCGGGACAACAATGAAAAACTGTTTTTT.

This CDR3 is CASRQAHGRRKEKLFF. CDR3 coding DNA: TGTGCCAGCAGACAAGCCCACGGGAGGAGAAAAGAAAAACTGTTTTTT. The chain links TRBV28 to TRBJ1-4; the D is unclear. V was trimmed by 6 bases and J by 8 bases, leaving 22 bases between them. The V gene's germline CDR1 is MDHEN and CDR2 SYDVKM. CDR3 size: 16 residues.

The chain uses TRBV28 and TRBJ1-3, with a tentative D call TRBD1 (5 bases). Trimming stripped 5 bases from V and 2 bases from J, with 13 bases between. Germline CDR1 is MDHEN and CDR2 is SYDVKM. The CDR3 covers 15 residues. This CDR3 reads CASSPLRGPGNTIYF. Here the CDR3 DNA reads TGTGCCAGCAGTCCCTTGCGGGGACCTGGAAACACCATATATTTT.

The chain carries TRBV9 and TRBJ2-7; TRBD2 is a possible D gene (6 bases). This CDR3 is 16 amino acids long. Germline CDR1 is SGDLS and CDR2 is YYNGEE. V was clipped by 2 bases and J by 0 bases, with 15 bases between them. The CDR3 DNA follows: TGTGCCAGCAGCGTCCCCCACCGGGGGAACTCCTACGAGCAGTACTTC. Translating gives CASSVPHRGNSYEQYF.

This chain connects TRBV4-1 to TRBJ1-6; weak D call: TRBD1 (6 bases). Per germline, CDR1 MGHRA and CDR2 YSYEKL. V lost 0 bases, J lost 8 bases, and 26 bases lay in between. The CDR3 consists of 20 residues. The DNA for the CDR3 is TGCGCCAGCAGCCAAGAAGGGACAACCGGGGGCCGTTCAGCTTATTCACCCCTCCACTTT. Translated: CASSQEGTTGGRSAYSPLHF.

The J gene is TRBJ2-7, the V gene TRBV7-2; maybe TRBD1 (6 bases). Per the germline V gene, CDR1 is SGHTA and CDR2 is FQGNSA. This CDR3 is built from 14 residues. Between the trimmed V and J ends, which lost 6 bases and 2 bases, there was a span of 14 bases. The CDR3 nucleotides read TGTGCCAGCAGTCAGGGGCGGGTAACCTACGAGCAGTACTTC. Translating it yields CASSQGRVTYEQYF.

The chain employs TRBV10-3 and TRBJ2-7, with 7 bases that match TRBD1. V lost 0 bases and J lost 4; bases outside the gene matches: 3. CDR3 size: 14 residues. Per the germline V gene, CDR1 is ENHRY and CDR2 is SYGVKD. The CDR3 coding sequence is TGTGCCATCAGTGAGTCGGGACAGAATTACGAGCAGTACTTC. It is translated as CAISESGQNYEQYF.